Below are 9 T cell receptor beta chains sequenced from a single sample in a study of blood T cell repertoires in COVID-19 (dated by TCRdb to 2018 to 2020). The protocol used for the library was the immunoSEQ multiplex PCR assay. In its TCRdb copy, this immuneACCESS table keeps in-frame sequences only and misses some clones. Where compared with another copy, unresolved V genes explain less than half of these, and the others have no known cause. In this sample the table shows about 46,000 clones, approximately 85% of which occur a single time. The ten most abundant clones make up approximately 14% of the sample. The sample taken for sequencing was peripheral blood. These receptors were obtained from a human donor in a cohort sampled during active COVID-19. The donor label of this sample is uncertain.

A remark on this clone: The same CDR3 is also encoded by other DNA sequences in this sample. The chain recombines TRBV6-5 with TRBJ1-2; possible D gene TRBD1, 5 bases. This CDR3 has 12 residues. The V gene's germline CDR1 is MNHEY and CDR2 SVGAGI. V lost 8 bases, J lost 2 bases, and 9 bases lay in between. This CDR3 reads CASSPGNYGYTF. CDR3 DNA: TGTGCCAGCTCGCCAGGGAACTATGGCTACACCTTC.

J is TRBJ2-7 and V is TRBV29-1; 8 nucleotides line up with TRBD1. The CDR3 runs to 13 residues. Per the germline V gene, CDR1 is SQVTM and CDR2 is ANQGSEA. V dropped 6 bases and J dropped 6; count of bases not matched to a gene: 10. The CDR3 spells CSVATGTGREQYF. CDR3 coding DNA: TGCAGCGTAGCAACCGGGACAGGACGCGAGCAGTACTTC.

The chain is built from TRBV5-1 and TRBJ2-7, with D possibly matching TRBD2 (6 bases). V was pared by 4 bases and J by 2 bases, with 13 bases between. Germline V gene data show CDR1 as SGHRS and CDR2 as YFSETQ. The CDR3 extends over 14 amino acids. CDR3 sequence reads: CASSGVGGTYEQYF. In nucleotides, the CDR3 is TGCGCCAGCAGCGGGGTGGGGGGAACCTACGAGCAGTACTTC.

This sequence joins TRBV19 and TRBJ1-1; no reliable D call. The CDR3 contains 15 residues. V gave up 4 bases and J gave up 1 base, with 13 bases separating them. The V gene's germline CDR1 is LNHDA and CDR2 SQIVND (reference sequence). CDR3 sequence: CASSTLVRGNTEAFF. DNA for the CDR3: TGTGCCAGTAGTACCCTCGTCCGGGGGAACACTGAAGCTTTCTTT.

The gene calls are TRBV7-2 and TRBJ1-1, with no clear D. This CDR3 region has 12 residues. V was clipped by 1 base and J by 7 bases, with 7 bases between them. Looked up from germline, CDR1 is SGHTA and CDR2 is FQGNSA. The CDR3 loop is CASSLDLGEAFF. The CDR3 DNA follows: TGTGCCAGCAGCTTAGATCTCGGTGAAGCTTTCTTT.

This sequence joins TRBV7-9 and TRBJ2-5, with 9 positions matching TRBD1. This CDR3 spans 16 amino acids. With 1 base clipped from V and 5 bases from J, the junction kept 8 bases outside the gene matches. Germline V CDR1 and CDR2: SEHNR, FQNEAQ (reference sequence). The CDR3, as DNA: TGTGCCAGCAGCTTAGTCTCGGGACAGGGACGGGAGACCCAGTACTTC. Amino acid sequence: CASSLVSGQGRETQYF. Full variable domain (missing parts from reference TRBV7-9 and TRBJ2-5): DTGVSQNPRHKITKRGQNVTFRCDPISEHNRLYWYRQTLGQGPEFLTYFQNEAQLEKSRLLSDRFSAERPKGSFSTLEIQRTEQGDSAMYLCASSLVSGQGRETQYFGPGTRLLVL.

The rearrangement links TRBV5-1 to TRBJ2-3; D possibly corresponds to TRBD2 (5 bases). Germline assignment: CDR1 SGHRS and CDR2 YFSETQ. The CDR3 runs 15 residues. V was cut by 0 bases and J by 2 bases, with 10 bases left in between. The CDR3 loop reads CASSLGGVTTDTQYF. The DNA of the CDR3 is TGCGCCAGCAGCTTGGGGGGAGTCACCACAGATACGCAGTATTTT.

V is TRBV7-3 and J is TRBJ2-1, with TRBD2 identical over 9 bases. Germline CDR1 is SGHTA and CDR2 is FQGTGA. The J segment lost 6 bases and the V segment lost 5 bases, leaving 14 bases of the junction unmatched. CDR3 length equals 17 residues. In DNA, the CDR3 is TGTGCCAGCAGCCCACTCCCCGGGGGACTAGCCTCCAATGAGCAGTTCTTC. This translates into CASSPLPGGLASNEQFF.

The genes are TRBV5-1 and TRBJ1-5; 8 bases map to TRBD1. CDR1 is SGHRS and CDR2 is YFSETQ in the germline V gene. The CDR3 has 15 residues. V was clipped by 4 bases and J by 4 bases; unmatched bases: 7. DNA of the CDR3: TGCGCCAGCAGCCCGACAGGGGAGGCTAATCAGCCCCAGCATTTT. It translates to CASSPTGEANQPQHF.